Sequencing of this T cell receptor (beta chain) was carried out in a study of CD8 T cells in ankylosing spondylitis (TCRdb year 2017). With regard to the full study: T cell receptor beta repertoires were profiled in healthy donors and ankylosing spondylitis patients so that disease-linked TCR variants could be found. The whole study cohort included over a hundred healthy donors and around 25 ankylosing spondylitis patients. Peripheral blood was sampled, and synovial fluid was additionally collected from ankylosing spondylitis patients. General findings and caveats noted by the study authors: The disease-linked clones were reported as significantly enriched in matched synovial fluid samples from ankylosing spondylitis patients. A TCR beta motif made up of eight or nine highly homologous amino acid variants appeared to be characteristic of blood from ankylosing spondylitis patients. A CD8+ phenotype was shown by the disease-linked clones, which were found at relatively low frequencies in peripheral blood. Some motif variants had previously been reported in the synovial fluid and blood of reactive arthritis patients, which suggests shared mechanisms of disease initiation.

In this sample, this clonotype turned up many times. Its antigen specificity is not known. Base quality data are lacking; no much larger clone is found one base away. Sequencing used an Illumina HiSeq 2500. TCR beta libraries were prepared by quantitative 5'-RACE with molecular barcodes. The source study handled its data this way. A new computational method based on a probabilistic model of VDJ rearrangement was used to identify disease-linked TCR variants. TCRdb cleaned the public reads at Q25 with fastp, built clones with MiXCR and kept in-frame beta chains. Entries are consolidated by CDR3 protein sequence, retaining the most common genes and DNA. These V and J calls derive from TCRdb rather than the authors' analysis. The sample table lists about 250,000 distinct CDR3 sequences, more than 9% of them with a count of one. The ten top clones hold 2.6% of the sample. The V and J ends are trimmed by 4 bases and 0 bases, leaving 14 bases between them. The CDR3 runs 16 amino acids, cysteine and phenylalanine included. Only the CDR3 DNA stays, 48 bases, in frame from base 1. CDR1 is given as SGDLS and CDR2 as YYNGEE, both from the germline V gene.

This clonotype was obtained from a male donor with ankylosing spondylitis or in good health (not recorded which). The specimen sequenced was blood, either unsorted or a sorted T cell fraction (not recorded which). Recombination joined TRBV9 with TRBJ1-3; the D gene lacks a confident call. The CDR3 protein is CASSPWLGVSGNTIYF. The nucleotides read TGTGCCAGCAGCCCATGGTTGGGCGTCTCTGGAAACACCATATATTTT.